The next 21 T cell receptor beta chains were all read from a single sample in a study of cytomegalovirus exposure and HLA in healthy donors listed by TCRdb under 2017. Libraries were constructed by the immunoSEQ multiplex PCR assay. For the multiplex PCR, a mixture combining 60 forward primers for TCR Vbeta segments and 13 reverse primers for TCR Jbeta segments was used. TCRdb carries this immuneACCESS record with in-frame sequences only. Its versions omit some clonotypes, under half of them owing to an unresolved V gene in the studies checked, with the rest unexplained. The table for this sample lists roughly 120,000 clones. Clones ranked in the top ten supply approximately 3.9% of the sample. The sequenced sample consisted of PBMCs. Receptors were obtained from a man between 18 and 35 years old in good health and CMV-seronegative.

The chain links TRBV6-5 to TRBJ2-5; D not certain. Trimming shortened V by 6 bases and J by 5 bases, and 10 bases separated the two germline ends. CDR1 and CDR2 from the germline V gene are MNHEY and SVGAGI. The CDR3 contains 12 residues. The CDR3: CASSADSETQYF. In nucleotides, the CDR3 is TGTGCCAGCAGCGCTGACTCGGAGACCCAGTACTTC.

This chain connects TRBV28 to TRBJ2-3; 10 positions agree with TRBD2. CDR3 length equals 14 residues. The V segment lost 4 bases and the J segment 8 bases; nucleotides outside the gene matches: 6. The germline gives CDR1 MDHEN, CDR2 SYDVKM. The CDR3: CASSSSGSMGTQYF. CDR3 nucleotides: TGTGCCAGCAGTTCTAGCGGGAGCATGGGTACGCAGTATTTT. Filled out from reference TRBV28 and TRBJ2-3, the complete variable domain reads DVKVTQSSRYLVKRTGEKVFLECVQDMDHENMFWYRQDPGLGLRLIYFSYDVKMKEKGDIPEGYSVSREKKERFSLILESASTNQTSMYLCASSSSGSMGTQYFGPGTRLTVL.

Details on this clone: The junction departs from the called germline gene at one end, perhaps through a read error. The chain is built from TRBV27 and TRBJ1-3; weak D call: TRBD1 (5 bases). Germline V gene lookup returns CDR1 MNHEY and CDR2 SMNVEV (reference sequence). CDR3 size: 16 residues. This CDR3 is CASSLLGGGSRNTIYF. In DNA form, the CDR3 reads TGTGCCAGCAGTTTACTCGGGGGAGGCTCTAGAAACACCATATATTTT.

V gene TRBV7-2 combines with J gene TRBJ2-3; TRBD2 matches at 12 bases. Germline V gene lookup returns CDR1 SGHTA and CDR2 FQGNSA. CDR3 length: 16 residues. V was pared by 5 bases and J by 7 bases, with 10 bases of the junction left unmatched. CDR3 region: CASSPSLAGGPYTQYF. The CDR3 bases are TGTGCCAGCAGCCCCAGTCTAGCGGGAGGGCCATATACGCAGTATTTT.

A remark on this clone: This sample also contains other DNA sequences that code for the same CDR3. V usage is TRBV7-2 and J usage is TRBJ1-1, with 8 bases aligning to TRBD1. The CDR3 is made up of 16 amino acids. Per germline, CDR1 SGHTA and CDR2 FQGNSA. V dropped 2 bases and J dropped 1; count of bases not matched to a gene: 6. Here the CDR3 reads CASSLRRQGRNTEAFF. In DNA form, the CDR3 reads TGTGCCAGCAGCTTACGTAGACAGGGGAGGAACACTGAAGCTTTCTTT.

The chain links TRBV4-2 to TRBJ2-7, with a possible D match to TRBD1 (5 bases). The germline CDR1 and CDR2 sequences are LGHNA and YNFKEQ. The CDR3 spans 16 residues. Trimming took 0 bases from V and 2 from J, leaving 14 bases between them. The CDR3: CASSQEDRGLAYEQYF. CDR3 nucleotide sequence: TGTGCCAGCAGCCAAGAAGATAGGGGTCTGGCCTACGAGCAGTACTTC.

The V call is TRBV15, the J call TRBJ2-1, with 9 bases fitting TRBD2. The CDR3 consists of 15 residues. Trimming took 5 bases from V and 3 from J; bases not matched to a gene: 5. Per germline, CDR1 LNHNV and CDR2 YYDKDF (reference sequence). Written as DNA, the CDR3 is TGTGCCACCAGCTTGGCGGGAGGGATCTACAATGAGCAGTTCTTC. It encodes CATSLAGGIYNEQFF.

CDR3 protein: CASSHLTEALYEQYF. CDR3 nucleotide sequence: TGCGCCAGCAGCCACTTGACAGAGGCCCTCTACGAGCAGTACTTC. The chain joins TRBV4-1 to TRBJ2-7; D is possibly TRBD1 (5 bases). The CDR3 totals 15 residues. Germline loops: CDR1 MGHRA, CDR2 YSYEKL. V lost 3 bases, J lost 3 bases, and 15 bases lay in between.

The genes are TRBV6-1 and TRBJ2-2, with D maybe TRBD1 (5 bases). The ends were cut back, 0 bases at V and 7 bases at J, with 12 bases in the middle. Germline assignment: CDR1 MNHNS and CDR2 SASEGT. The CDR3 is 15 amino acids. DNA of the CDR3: TGTGCCAGCAGTGAAGCCCAGGGTTGGGTCGGGGAGCTGTTTTTT. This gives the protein CASSEAQGWVGELFF.

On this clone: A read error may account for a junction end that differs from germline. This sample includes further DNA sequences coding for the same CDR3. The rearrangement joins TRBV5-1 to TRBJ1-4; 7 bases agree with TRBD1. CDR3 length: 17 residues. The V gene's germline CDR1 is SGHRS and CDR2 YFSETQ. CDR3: CASQRAGQSWSNEKLFF. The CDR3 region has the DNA TGTGCCAGCCAAAGGGCGGGACAGTCTTGGTCTAATGAAAAACTGTTTTTT.

The CDR3 is CASSEGLAGGYTF. The CDR3 bases are TGTGCCAGCAGTGAAGGGCTCGCTGGGGGCTACACCTTC. The rearrangement joins TRBV25-1 to TRBJ1-2; D unresolved. CDR1 is MGHDK and CDR2 is SYGVNS in the germline V gene. With 2 bases removed from V and 8 bases from J, the gap between germline ends came to 12 bases. There are 13 residues in the CDR3.

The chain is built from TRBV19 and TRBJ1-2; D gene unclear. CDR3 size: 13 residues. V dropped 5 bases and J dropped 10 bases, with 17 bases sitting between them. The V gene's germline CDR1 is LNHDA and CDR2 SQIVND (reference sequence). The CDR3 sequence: CASSSRTGEHYTF. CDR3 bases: TGTGCCAGTAGTTCCCGGACCGGGGAACACTACACCTTC.

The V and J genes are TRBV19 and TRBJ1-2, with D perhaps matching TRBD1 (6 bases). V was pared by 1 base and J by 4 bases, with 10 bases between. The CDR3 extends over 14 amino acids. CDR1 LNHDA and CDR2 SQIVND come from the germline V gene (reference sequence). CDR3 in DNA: TGTGCCAGTAGTATAGGGACAGCCTTCTATGGCTACACCTTC. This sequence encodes CASSIGTAFYGYTF.

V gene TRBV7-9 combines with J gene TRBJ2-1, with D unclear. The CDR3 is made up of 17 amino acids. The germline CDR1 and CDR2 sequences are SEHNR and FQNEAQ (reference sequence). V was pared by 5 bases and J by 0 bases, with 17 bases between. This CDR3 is CASSNAASSSSYNEQFF. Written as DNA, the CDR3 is TGTGCCAGCAGCAACGCGGCCAGCTCCAGCTCCTACAATGAGCAGTTCTTC. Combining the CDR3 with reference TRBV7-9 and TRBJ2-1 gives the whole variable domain DTGVSQNPRHKITKRGQNVTFRCDPISEHNRLYWYRQTLGQGPEFLTYFQNEAQLEKSRLLSDRFSAERPKGSFSTLEIQRTEQGDSAMYLCASSNAASSSSYNEQFFGPGTRLTVL.

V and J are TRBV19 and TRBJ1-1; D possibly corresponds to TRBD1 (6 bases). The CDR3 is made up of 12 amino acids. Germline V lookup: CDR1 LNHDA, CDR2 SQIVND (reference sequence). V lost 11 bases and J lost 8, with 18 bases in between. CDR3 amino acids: CAPQKGVAEAFF. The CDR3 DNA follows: TGTGCCCCCCAAAAGGGGGTGGCCGAAGCTTTCTTT.

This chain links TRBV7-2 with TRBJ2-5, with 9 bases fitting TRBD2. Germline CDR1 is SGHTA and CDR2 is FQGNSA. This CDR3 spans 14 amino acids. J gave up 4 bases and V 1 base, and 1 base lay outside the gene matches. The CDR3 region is CASSLGTSVETQYF. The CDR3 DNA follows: TGTGCCAGCAGCTTAGGGACTAGCGTAGAGACCCAGTACTTC.

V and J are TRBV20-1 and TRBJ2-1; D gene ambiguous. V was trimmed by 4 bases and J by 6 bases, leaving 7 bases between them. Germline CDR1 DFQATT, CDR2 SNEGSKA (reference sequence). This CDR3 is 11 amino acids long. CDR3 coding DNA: TGCAGTGCTACCCCCCGCAATGAGCAGTTCTTC. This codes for CSATPRNEQFF.

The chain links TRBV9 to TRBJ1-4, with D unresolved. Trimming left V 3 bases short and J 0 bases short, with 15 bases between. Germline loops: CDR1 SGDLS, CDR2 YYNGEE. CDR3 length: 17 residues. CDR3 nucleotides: TGTGCCAGCAGCGCCGACATCAGCCAAACAACTAATGAAAAACTGTTTTTT. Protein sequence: CASSADISQTTNEKLFF.

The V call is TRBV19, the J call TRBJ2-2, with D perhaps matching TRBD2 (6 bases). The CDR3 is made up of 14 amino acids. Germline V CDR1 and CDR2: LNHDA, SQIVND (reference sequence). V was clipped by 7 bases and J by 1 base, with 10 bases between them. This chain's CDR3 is CASIGGLNTGELFF. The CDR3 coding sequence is TGTGCCAGTATCGGGGGTCTGAACACCGGGGAGCTGTTTTTT.

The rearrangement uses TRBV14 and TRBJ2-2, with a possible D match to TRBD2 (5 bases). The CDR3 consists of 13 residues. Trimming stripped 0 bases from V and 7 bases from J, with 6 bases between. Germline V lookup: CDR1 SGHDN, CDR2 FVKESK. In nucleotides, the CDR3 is TGTGCCAGCAGCCAAGACCGGGGCGGGGAGCTGTTTTTT. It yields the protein CASSQDRGGELFF.

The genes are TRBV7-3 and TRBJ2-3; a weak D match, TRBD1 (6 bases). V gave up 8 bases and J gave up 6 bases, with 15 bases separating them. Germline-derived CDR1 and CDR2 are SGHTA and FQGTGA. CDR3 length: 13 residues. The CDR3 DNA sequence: TGTGCCAGCGCCAGGGGCCCTCAGGATACGCAGTATTTT. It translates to CASARGPQDTQYF.